One sample yielded the 30 T cell receptor beta chains listed below, sequenced in a study of blood T cell repertoires in COVID-19. Data came from immunoSEQ multiplex PCR; TCRdb stores just in-frame clones and leaves some out. The data show 95,000 to 150,000 clones, roughly three quarters seen once. Sequenced material: peripheral blood. These receptors were collected from an elderly woman with acute or convalescent COVID-19.

This clone was detected only a few times. The chain joins TRBV19 to TRBJ1-5; no definite D call. CDR1 is LNHDA, CDR2 SQIVND, per germline (reference sequence). V lost 5 bases, J lost 4 bases, and 12 bases lay in between. The CDR3 spans 14 residues. DNA for the CDR3: TGTGCCAGTAGTGCGACTGTTTTTAATCAGCCCCAGCATTTT. This gives the protein CASSATVFNQPQHF.

The chain couples TRBV10-3 to TRBJ1-2, with 7 bases identical to TRBD1. V trimming: 5 bases; J trimming: 3 bases; junction bases outside the gene matches: 0. The germline CDR1 and CDR2 sequences are ENHRY and SYGVKD. CDR3 length equals 12 residues. Written as DNA, the CDR3 is TGTGCCATCAGTACAGGGGACTATGGCTACACCTTC. Its translation: CAISTGDYGYTF.

The CDR3 spells CSVLGTGYNYGYTF. DNA for the CDR3: TGCAGCGTTCTGGGCACCGGATATAACTATGGCTACACCTTC. The chain joins TRBV29-1 to TRBJ1-2; no reliable D call. Between the trimmed V and J ends, which lost 5 bases and 1 base, there was a span of 14 bases. CDR1 and CDR2 from the germline V gene are SQVTM and ANQGSEA. The CDR3 length is 14 residues.

The rearrangement joins TRBV7-2 to TRBJ1-1; no clear D. CDR1 SGHTA and CDR2 FQGNSA come from the germline V gene. Trimming removed 0 bases from V and 4 bases from J, with 9 bases in between. The CDR3 length is 14 residues. CDR3 DNA sequence: TGTGCCAGCAGCTTAGCGCAGTCGCTCACTGAAGCTTTCTTT. Translation: CASSLAQSLTEAFF.

As to this clone: The junction departs from germline at one end; a sequencing error may be responsible. J is TRBJ1-4 and V is TRBV18, with 8 bases lining up with TRBD1. The CDR3 has 13 amino acids. Germline CDR1 reads KGHSH; CDR2 reads LQKENI. The CDR3 is CASSPRLEDRALF. In nucleotides, the CDR3 is TGTGCCAGCTCACCGCGACTGGAGGACAGGGCTTTATTT.

This clone was seen a single time. The chain carries TRBV9 and TRBJ1-1, with a possible D match to TRBD1 (6 bases). Germline CDR1 reads SGDLS; CDR2 reads YYNGEE. This CDR3 spans 13 amino acids. Trimming removed 0 bases at V and 7 bases at J, with 10 bases between. The DNA of the CDR3 is TGTGCCAGCAGCGTAGAACAGGGAAGTGAAGCTTTCTTT. It is translated as CASSVEQGSEAFF.

On this clone itself: Distinct nucleotide sequences in the sample also encode this CDR3. V is TRBV6-1 and J is TRBJ2-7; possibly TRBD2 for D (7 bases). The germline gives CDR1 MNHNS, CDR2 SASEGT. The CDR3 runs to 14 residues. The V gene lost 1 base and the J gene lost 3 bases, with 10 bases spanning the gap. The CDR3 sequence is CASSEGGGGYEQYF. The CDR3, as DNA: TGTGCCAGCAGTGAAGGGGGGGGCGGCTACGAGCAGTACTTC.

The chain recombines TRBV2 with TRBJ2-2; no definite D call. The CDR3 covers 12 residues. Trimming shortened V by 4 bases and J by 9 bases, and 9 bases separated the two germline ends. Germline CDR1 and CDR2: SNHLY and FYNNEI. The CDR3 coding sequence is TGTGCCAGCAGTGCCACCAGTTGGGAGCTGTTTTTT. Protein: CASSATSWELFF.

The chain recombines TRBV10-3 with TRBJ2-1; 15 bases line up with TRBD2. CDR1 is ENHRY, CDR2 SYGVKD, per germline. The CDR3 has 15 amino acids. J gave up 12 bases and V 6 bases, and 9 bases lay outside the gene matches. The CDR3 nucleotides are TGTGCCATCAGCCCCCCGGGACTAGCGGGAGGAGGGCAGTTCTTC. This sequence encodes CAISPPGLAGGGQFF.

This clone has only a few counts. V usage is TRBV6-2 or TRBV6-3 and J usage is TRBJ1-1, with D possibly being TRBD1 (5 bases). This CDR3 comprises 12 residues. The V gene lost 3 bases and the J gene lost 11 bases, with 13 bases spanning the gap. The germline gives CDR1 MNHEY, CDR2 SVGEGT. The CDR3 nucleotides read TGTGCCAGCAGTTATAGTGGGGGGTCGGCTTTCTTT. Its protein is CASSYSGGSAFF.

The rearrangement joins TRBV18 to TRBJ2-1, with 7 positions matching TRBD2. The germline gives CDR1 KGHSH, CDR2 LQKENI. The CDR3 contains 16 residues. V trimming: 4 bases; J trimming: 7 bases; junction bases outside the gene matches: 13. As DNA, the CDR3 is TGTGCCAGCTCACGACTAACGGGAGAAGCGGGGAATGAGCAGTTCTTC. Amino acid sequence: CASSRLTGEAGNEQFF.

The chain is built from TRBV5-1 and TRBJ2-3; 9 bases line up with TRBD2. The CDR3 is 16 amino acids. The junction had 7 bases not matched to a gene; V was cut back by 3 bases and J by 2 bases. Germline V lookup: CDR1 SGHRS, CDR2 YFSETQ. CDR3 region: CASSSGGTSLTDTQYF. CDR3 bases: TGCGCCAGCAGCTCAGGCGGGACTAGCCTCACAGATACGCAGTATTTT.

The V and J genes are TRBV10-3 and TRBJ1-6; TRBD1 aligns across 9 bases. Germline V gives CDR1 ENHRY, CDR2 SYGVKD. CDR3 length: 14 amino acids. Unmatched junction bases numbered 7, after V lost 6 bases and J lost 10 bases. CDR3 sequence (DNA): TGTGCCATCAGGGGGAGACAGGGGGAATCACCCCTCCACTTT. Translated, it gives CAIRGRQGESPLHF.

CDR3 DNA sequence: TGTGCCAGCAGCTTAGGGGGGGATGAAAAACTGTTTTTT. Amino acids: CASSLGGDEKLFF. The rearrangement links TRBV7-9 to TRBJ1-4; tentative D call: TRBD1 (5 bases). Trimming left V 1 base short and J 6 bases short, with 6 bases between. From germline, CDR1 is SEHNR and CDR2 FQNEAQ (reference sequence). CDR3 length equals 13 residues.

The rearrangement links TRBV18 to TRBJ1-6; D may be TRBD1 (6 bases). This CDR3 has 13 amino acids. Germline CDR1 is KGHSH and CDR2 is LQKENI. Between the trimmed V and J ends, which lost 3 bases and 9 bases, there was a span of 9 bases. As DNA, the CDR3 is TGTGCCAGCTCACCGGACAGTAGTTCACCCCTCCACTTT. Translation gives CASSPDSSSPLHF.

This clone was seen only a few times. J is TRBJ1-4 and V is TRBV9; 12 bases align to TRBD1. Losses at the gene ends were 3 bases for V and 6 bases for J; bases not matched to a gene: 3. From germline, CDR1 is SGDLS and CDR2 YYNGEE. CDR3 length: 15 residues. The CDR3 DNA reads TGTGCCAGCAGCGCAGGGACAGGGGGCTATGAAAAACTGTTTTTT. Translation: CASSAGTGGYEKLFF.

This chain connects TRBV11-3 to TRBJ2-1, with 12 bases that match TRBD1. With 5 bases clipped from V and 7 bases from J, the junction kept 6 bases outside the gene matches. CDR3 size: 15 residues. Germline V gene sequence: CDR1 SGHNT, CDR2 YENEEA. CDR3: CASSKGGQGANEQFF. The CDR3 DNA reads TGTGCCAGCAGCAAGGGGGGACAGGGGGCGAATGAGCAGTTCTTC. The complete variable domain, with remaining parts taken from reference TRBV11-3 and TRBJ2-1, reads EAGVVQSPRYKIIEKKQPVAFWCNPISGHNTLYWYLQNLGQGPELLIRYENEEAVDDSQLPKDRFSAERLKGVDSTLKIQPAELGDSAVYLCASSKGGQGANEQFFGPGTRLTVL.

The genes are TRBV6-5 and TRBJ1-6; D remains unclear. This CDR3 is 14 amino acids long. Trimming left V 5 bases short and J 11 bases short, with 16 bases between. Germline V gene data show CDR1 as MNHEY and CDR2 as SVGAGI. The CDR3 nucleotides are TGTGCCAGCAGTAAGGAAGGGTCGGGGACACCCCTCCACTTT. Translation: CASSKEGSGTPLHF.

This chain joins TRBV2 and TRBJ2-2; TRBD1 agrees at 8 bases. The germline V gene has CDR1 SNHLY and CDR2 FYNNEI. The CDR3 is 14 residues long. J lost 4 bases, V lost 4 bases, and 2 bases had no gene match. CDR3 region: CASSGTGSTGELFF. In DNA form, the CDR3 reads TGTGCCAGCAGTGGGACAGGGAGCACCGGGGAGCTGTTTTTT. Full variable domain (missing parts from reference TRBV2 and TRBJ2-2): EPEVTQTPSHQVTQMGQEVILRCVPISNHLYFYWYRQILGQKVEFLVSFYNNEISEKSEIFDDQFSVERPDGSNFTLKIRSTKLEDSAMYFCASSGTGSTGELFFGEGSRLTVL.

This clone was detected only a few times. V and J are TRBV7-2 and TRBJ1-6, with D tentatively TRBD1 (6 bases). The ends were cut back, 3 bases at V and 7 bases at J, with 13 bases in the middle. Looked up from germline, CDR1 is SGHTA and CDR2 is FQGNSA. The length of the CDR3 is 15 residues. The CDR3 coding sequence is TGTGCCAGCAGCTTTCACAGGGTTAAAAATTCACCCCTCCACTTT. Translation: CASSFHRVKNSPLHF.

The chain recombines TRBV7-3 with TRBJ1-3; TRBD1 might be the D (5 bases). From germline, CDR1 is SGHTA and CDR2 FQGTGA. The CDR3 covers 14 residues. V shed 8 bases and J shed 0 bases, with 11 bases lying between them. The CDR3, as DNA: TGTGCCAGCTTGGAGGGGAGCTCTGGAAACACCATATATTTT. As protein: CASLEGSSGNTIYF.

This rearrangement joins TRBV7-4 to TRBJ2-6, with unresolved D. The germline gives CDR1 SGHVT, CDR2 SQSDAQ. The CDR3 is 17 amino acids. The V end was cut by 5 bases, the J end by 1 base, with 15 bases between. The CDR3 bases are TGTGCCAGCAGCCCTACGTCGAGAGCTTCTGGGGCCAACGTCCTGACTTTC. Residues: CASSPTSRASGANVLTF.

This clone was seen a few times. The rearrangement uses TRBV5-5 and TRBJ2-1, with 10 bases lining up with TRBD2. The CDR3 extends over 16 amino acids. Germline V CDR1 and CDR2: SGHKS, YYEKEE (reference sequence). V lost 2 bases to trimming and J lost 4 bases; unmatched junction nucleotides: 6. The CDR3 DNA reads TGTGCCAGCAGCTTTTCCGGGACTAGCGTATACAATGAGCAGTTCTTC. Translation: CASSFSGTSVYNEQFF.

V is TRBV5-6 and J is TRBJ2-3; TRBD2 might be the D (5 bases). The V end was cut by 1 base, the J end by 6 bases, with 9 bases between. The CDR3 has 13 residues. Germline loops: CDR1 SGHDT, CDR2 YYEEEE. CDR3 loop: CASSLWGADTQYF. The CDR3 DNA reads as TGTGCCAGCAGCTTGTGGGGAGCGGATACGCAGTATTTT.

The CDR3 protein is CASKPTGGAQYF. The CDR3 nucleotides are TGTGCCAGCAAACCTACAGGAGGGGCCCAGTACTTC. This chain links TRBV6-5 with TRBJ2-5; maybe TRBD2 (6 bases). Germline V gene sequence: CDR1 MNHEY, CDR2 SVGAGI. This CDR3 is 12 amino acids long. V dropped 7 bases and J dropped 9 bases, with 15 bases sitting between them.

This clone was observed a few times. J is TRBJ1-4 and V is TRBV3-1 (or the pseudogene TRBV3-2); D gene uncertain. CDR1 and CDR2 from the germline V gene are LGHDT and YNNKEL (reference sequence). This CDR3 region has 16 residues. Trimming took off 0 bases at V and 7 bases at J, with 15 bases between the two ends. CDR3 amino acids: CASSQETVAEGEKLFF. The CDR3 bases are TGTGCCAGCAGCCAAGAGACGGTTGCTGAGGGTGAAAAACTGTTTTTT.

V gene TRBV30 combines with J gene TRBJ2-1; TRBD1 matches at 8 bases. Per germline, CDR1 GTSNPN and CDR2 SVGIG (reference sequence). V shed 4 bases, J shed 2 bases, and the junction held 10 bases outside the gene matches. The CDR3 runs to 16 residues. The CDR3 DNA sequence: TGTGCCTGGACCCCCCCCGGGACAGGAACCTACAATGAGCAGTTCTTC. Its protein is CAWTPPGTGTYNEQFF.

This clone has more than one count but fewer than ten. CDR3 nucleotide sequence: TGTGCCAGCAGCTTATACATGAACACTGAAGCTTTCTTT. It yields the protein CASSLYMNTEAFF. This chain links TRBV7-2 with TRBJ1-1; D is unclear. This CDR3 contains 13 residues. V dropped 2 bases and J dropped 0 bases, with 4 bases sitting between them. The V gene's germline CDR1 is SGHTA and CDR2 FQGNSA.

V and J are TRBV30 and TRBJ1-1; tentative D call: TRBD1 (6 bases). Trimming removed 0 bases at V and 3 bases at J, with 14 bases between. The CDR3 sequence is 15 residues long. Germline V gene data show CDR1 as GTSNPN and CDR2 as SVGIG (reference sequence). The CDR3, as DNA: TGTGCCTGGAGTGTGGGCCTTCCAGGGGACACTGAAGCTTTCTTT. This encodes CAWSVGLPGDTEAFF.

This clone occurred once. The rearrangement links TRBV9 to TRBJ2-2, with 8 bases fitting TRBD2. Germline CDR1 and CDR2: SGDLS and YYNGEE. V lost 3 bases, J lost 1 base, and 5 bases stayed unmatched. This CDR3 contains 16 residues. In nucleotides, the CDR3 is TGTGCCAGCAGCGCCCTACTAGCGGAGAACACCGGGGAGCTGTTTTTT. This translates into CASSALLAENTGELFF. The full variable domain, with the rest looked up from reference TRBV9 and TRBJ2-2, is DSGVTQTPKHLITATGQRVTLRCSPRSGDLSVYWYQQSLDQGLQFLIQYYNGEERAKGNILERFSAQQFPDLHSELNLSSLELGDSALYFCASSALLAENTGELFFGEGSRLTVL.